This T cell receptor beta chain was sequenced during a study of beta chain features in type 1 diabetes. CD45RO/CCR7/CD25/CD127/CD95/CD27 separated CD4+ naive, central memory, regulatory and stem cell-like memory cells by sorting. As to this clone: The antigen remains unidentified.

Of the isolated RNA, all was reverse transcribed, and so the sequenced material was expressed TCRB transcripts. There were about 3.57 million reads on average in the naive, central memory and regulatory T cell samples. Clones were sequenced by immunoSEQ multiplex PCR, and TCRdb holds only the in-frame ones, with some missing. Of some 270,000 clones in the sample, 11% were seen once. Study observations and caveats: Shorter TCRB CDR3s, moderately but significantly so, were found in Type 1 diabetes patients in all four CD4+ subsets. Whether TCRB rearrangement is influenced by HLA type was left unresolved in this analysis.

The source material was naive CD4+ T cells from blood. This receptor was obtained from a man aged 25-40 years with type 1 diabetes.

CDR3 sequence reads: CAKAPRKETQYF. Here the CDR3 DNA reads TGCGCCAAGGCCCCCAGGAAAGAGACCCAGTACTTC. V is TRBV4-1 and J is TRBJ2-5; D not resolved. The CDR3 loop spans 12 amino acids. The germline CDR1 and CDR2 sequences are MGHRA and YSYEKL. V was trimmed by 10 bases and J by 3 bases, leaving 12 bases between them.